Here is one T cell receptor (beta chain) with its context. These data come from a study of blood T cell repertoires in COVID-19. Sequencing was performed with immunoSEQ multiplex PCR; in TCRdb, only in-frame clones are kept and a portion is missing. The table lists approximately 150,000 clones, less than 85% of them singletons. V was clipped by 4 bases and J by 6 bases; unmatched bases: 4. Germline assignment: CDR1 LNHDA and CDR2 SQIVND (reference sequence). The CDR3 totals 15 residues. This rearrangement joins TRBV19 to TRBJ2-2; 11 nucleotides align to TRBD1. The sequence was collected from a woman aged 80 or older with acute or convalescent COVID-19. The sample taken for sequencing was peripheral blood. The CDR3 sequence is CASSTRTGGSGELFF. The CDR3 coding sequence is TGTGCCAGTAGTACCCGGACAGGGGGCTCCGGGGAGCTGTTTTTT.